The clone carrying this T cell receptor beta chain has more than one count but fewer than ten. Its antigen is unidentified. These data come from a study of blood T cells in healthy people across ages. General study findings and limits: TCR beta diversity tracked closely with naive T cell percentage. Reliance upon unsorted PBMCs precluded definitive naive versus antigen-experienced comparison.

Germline V gene lookup returns CDR1 ENHRY and CDR2 SYGVKD. The CDR3 contains 15 residues. A second PCR of 7 to 11 cycles used a sample-barcoded 5' primer and a J-beta primer mix. One entry per CDR3 protein, called by TCRdb with MiXCR from the 5' RACE reads. The profile shows 1.5 million to 2 million distinct CDR3 sequences, approximately 30% of them singletons. Russia was home to the donors, healthy Caucasian individuals aged 6 to 90. Extracted total RNA amounted to at least 6 micrograms for each sample. The chain joins TRBV10-3 to TRBJ2-1; TRBD2 aligns across 9 bases. The DNA end favors TRBJ2-7, so the J call may be wrong. The specimen was blood. The TCR originated in a woman aged 30 to 39 in good health. The CDR3, as DNA: TGTGCCATCGGGCGGGAGGGTGGCCCCTACAATGAGCAGTACTTC. It specifies CAIGREGGPYNEQYF.